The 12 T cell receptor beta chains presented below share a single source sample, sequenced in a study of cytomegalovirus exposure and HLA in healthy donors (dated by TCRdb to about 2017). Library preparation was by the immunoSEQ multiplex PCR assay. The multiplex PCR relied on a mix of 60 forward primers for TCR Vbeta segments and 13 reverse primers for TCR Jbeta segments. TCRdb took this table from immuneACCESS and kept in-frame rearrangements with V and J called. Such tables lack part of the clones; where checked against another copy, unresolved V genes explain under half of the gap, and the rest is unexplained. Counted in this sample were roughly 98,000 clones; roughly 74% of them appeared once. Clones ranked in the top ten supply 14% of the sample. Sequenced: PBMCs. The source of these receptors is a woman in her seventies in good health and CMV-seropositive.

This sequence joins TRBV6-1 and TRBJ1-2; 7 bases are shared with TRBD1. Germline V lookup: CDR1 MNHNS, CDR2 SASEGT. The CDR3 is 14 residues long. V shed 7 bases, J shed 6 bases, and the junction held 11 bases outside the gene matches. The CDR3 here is CASTPTGTRDGYTF. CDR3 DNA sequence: TGTGCCAGCACCCCGACAGGGACGCGGGATGGCTACACCTTC.

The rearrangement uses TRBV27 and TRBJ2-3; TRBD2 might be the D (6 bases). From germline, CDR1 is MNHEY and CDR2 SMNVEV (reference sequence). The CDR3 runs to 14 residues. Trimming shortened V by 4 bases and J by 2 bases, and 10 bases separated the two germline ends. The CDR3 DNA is TGTGCCAGCAGTTCCCAGCGGGTCACAGATACGCAGTATTTT. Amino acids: CASSSQRVTDTQYF.

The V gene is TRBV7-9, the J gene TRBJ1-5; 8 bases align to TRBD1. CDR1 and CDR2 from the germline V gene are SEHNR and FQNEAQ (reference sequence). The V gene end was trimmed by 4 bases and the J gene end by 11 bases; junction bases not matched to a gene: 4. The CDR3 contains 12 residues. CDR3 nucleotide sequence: TGTGCCAGCAGCTCCTGGACAGGGTCCCAGCATTTT. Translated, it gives CASSSWTGSQHF.

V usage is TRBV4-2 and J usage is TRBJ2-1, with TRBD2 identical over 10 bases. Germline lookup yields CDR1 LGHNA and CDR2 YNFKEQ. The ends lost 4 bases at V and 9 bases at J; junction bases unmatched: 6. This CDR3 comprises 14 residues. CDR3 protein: CASSLEAGGFEQFF. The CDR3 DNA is TGTGCCAGCAGCCTCGAAGCGGGGGGGTTTGAGCAGTTCTTC.

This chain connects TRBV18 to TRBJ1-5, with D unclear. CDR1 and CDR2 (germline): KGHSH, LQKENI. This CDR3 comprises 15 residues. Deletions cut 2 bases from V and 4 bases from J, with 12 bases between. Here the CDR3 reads CASSPDWSRNQPQHF. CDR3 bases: TGTGCCAGCTCACCAGACTGGTCCCGAAATCAGCCCCAGCATTTT. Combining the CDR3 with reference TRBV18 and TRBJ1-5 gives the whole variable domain NAGVMQNPRHLVRRRGQEARLRCSPMKGHSHVYWYRQLPEEGLKFMVYLQKENIIDESGMPKERFSAEFPKEGPSILRIQQVVRGDSAAYFCASSPDWSRNQPQHFGDGTRLSIL.

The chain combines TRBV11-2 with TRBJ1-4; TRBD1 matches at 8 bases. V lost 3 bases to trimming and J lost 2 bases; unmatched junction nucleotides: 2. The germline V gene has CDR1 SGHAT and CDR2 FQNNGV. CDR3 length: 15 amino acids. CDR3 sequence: CASSFDRGTNEKLFF. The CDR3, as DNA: TGTGCCAGCAGCTTCGACAGGGGCACTAATGAAAAACTGTTTTTT.

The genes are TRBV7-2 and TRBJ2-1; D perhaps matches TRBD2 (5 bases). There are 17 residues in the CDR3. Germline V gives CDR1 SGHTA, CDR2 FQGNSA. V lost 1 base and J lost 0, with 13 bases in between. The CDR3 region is CASSLGARGFSYNEQFF. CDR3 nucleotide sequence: TGTGCCAGCAGCTTAGGCGCACGGGGATTCTCCTACAATGAGCAGTTCTTC.

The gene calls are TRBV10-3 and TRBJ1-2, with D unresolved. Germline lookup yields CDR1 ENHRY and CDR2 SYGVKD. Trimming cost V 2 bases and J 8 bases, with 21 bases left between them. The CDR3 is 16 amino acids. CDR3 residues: CAISEPALTVPGGYTF. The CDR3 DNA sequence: TGTGCCATCAGTGAGCCGGCCCTGACGGTCCCGGGGGGCTACACCTTC.

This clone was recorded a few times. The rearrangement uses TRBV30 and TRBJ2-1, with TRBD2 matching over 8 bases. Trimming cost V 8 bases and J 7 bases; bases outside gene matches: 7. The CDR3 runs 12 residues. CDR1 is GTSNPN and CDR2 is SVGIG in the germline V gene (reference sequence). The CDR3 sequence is CAGRGGVNEQFF. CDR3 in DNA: TGTGCCGGCCGGGGGGGGGTAAATGAGCAGTTCTTC.

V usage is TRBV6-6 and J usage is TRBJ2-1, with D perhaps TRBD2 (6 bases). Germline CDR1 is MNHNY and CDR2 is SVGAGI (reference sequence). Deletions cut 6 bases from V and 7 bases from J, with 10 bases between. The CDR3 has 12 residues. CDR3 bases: TGTGCCAGCAGCCCCAGCGGGAATGAGCAGTTCTTC. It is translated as CASSPSGNEQFF.

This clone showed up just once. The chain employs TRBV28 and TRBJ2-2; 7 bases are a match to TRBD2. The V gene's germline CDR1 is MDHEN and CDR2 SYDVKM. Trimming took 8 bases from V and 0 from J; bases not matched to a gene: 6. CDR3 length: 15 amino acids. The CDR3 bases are TGTGCCAGCCGGGGCGGGGGAGCGAACACCGGGGAGCTGTTTTTT. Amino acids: CASRGGGANTGELFF.

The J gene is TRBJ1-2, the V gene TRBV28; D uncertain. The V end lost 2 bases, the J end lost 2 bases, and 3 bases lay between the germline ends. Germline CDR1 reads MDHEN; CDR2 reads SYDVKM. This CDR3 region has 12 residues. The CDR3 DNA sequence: TGTGCCAGCAGTTTACAGAACTATGGCTACACCTTC. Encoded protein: CASSLQNYGYTF.